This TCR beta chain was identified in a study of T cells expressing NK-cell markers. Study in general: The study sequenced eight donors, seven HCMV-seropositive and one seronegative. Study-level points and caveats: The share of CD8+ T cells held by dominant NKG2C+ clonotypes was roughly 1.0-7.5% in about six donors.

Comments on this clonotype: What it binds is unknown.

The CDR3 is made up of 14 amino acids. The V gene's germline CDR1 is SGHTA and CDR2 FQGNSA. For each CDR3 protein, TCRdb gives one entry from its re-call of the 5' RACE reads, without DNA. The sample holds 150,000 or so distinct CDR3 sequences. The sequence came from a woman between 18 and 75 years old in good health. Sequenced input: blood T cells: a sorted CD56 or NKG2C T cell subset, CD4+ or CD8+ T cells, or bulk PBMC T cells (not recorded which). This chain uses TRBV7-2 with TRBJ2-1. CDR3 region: CASSTAGRGPKQFF.